The sequence of this T cell receptor (beta chain) was determined in a study of CD8+CD57+ T cells in acquired aplastic anemia. Study summary: Each DNA sample taken from sorted CD4+ and CD8+ cells came to 2.5 to 4 ug on average.

An expansion of CD8+CD57+ cells by flow cytometry had been shown in patients chosen for sequencing. As a group, the patients uniformly had severe acquired aplastic anemia. No therapy was given to patients before blood sampling. The study profiled TCR beta VDJ and CDR3 using genomic DNA as template. MiXCR, run by TCRdb on the reads, gives a single entry per CDR3 protein. The table has around 430,000 distinct CDR3 sequences, around 32% seen once. This clonotype was counted between two and nine times. The CDR3 is made up of 14 amino acids. CDR1 is SGHVS and CDR2 is FNYEAQ in the germline V gene. Trimming pared 4 bases from V and 5 bases from J, leaving 12 bases between.

The rearrangement links TRBV7-6 to TRBJ2-1; D ambiguous. The receptor was isolated from a human donor with aplastic anemia. Sequencing used sorted CD4+, CD8+, or CD8+CD57+ T cells (not recorded which) from PBMCs. The CDR3 sequence is CASSSQATNNEQFF. CDR3 nucleotides: TGTGCCAGCAGCTCGCAAGCCACCAACAATGAGCAGTTCTTC.